The 15 T cell receptor beta chains given below trace back to one sample, sequenced in a study of Ad26.COV2.S vaccination and SARS-CoV-2 variants. TCRdb keeps only in-frame clones here, not all; method: immunoSEQ multiplex PCR. The sample has hundreds of thousands of clones, roughly 90% seen once. The sample's treatment: some 19 received Ad26.COV2.S at low or high dose, single or two shots; roughly five received placebo; per-sample allocation not given. Each sample was drawn 63 days after the first injection (of vaccine or placebo). The specimen comprised peripheral blood, sampled in a trial of Ad26.COV2.S vaccine versus placebo. The receptors derive from a person between 18 and 59 years old who received the Ad26.COV2.S COVID-19 vaccine or a placebo.

J is TRBJ2-2 and V is TRBV7-2, with 7 nucleotides matching TRBD2. Germline V CDR1 and CDR2: SGHTA, FQGNSA. J gave up 1 base and V 7 bases, and 6 bases lay outside the gene matches. The CDR3 runs 15 residues. The CDR3 nucleotides are TGTGCCAGCACCCCCTGGGGGGGGAACACCGGGGAGCTGTTTTTT. It encodes CASTPWGGNTGELFF.

This rearrangement joins TRBV6-5 to TRBJ2-7, with D hard to call. Trimming cost V 7 bases and J 3 bases, with 7 bases left between them. The CDR3 is made up of 11 amino acids. The germline V gene has CDR1 MNHEY and CDR2 SVGAGI. The CDR3 reads CASIHFYEQYF. Here the CDR3 DNA reads TGTGCCAGCATCCACTTCTACGAGCAGTACTTC.

The chain couples TRBV11-2 to TRBJ2-7; D uncertain. CDR1 and CDR2 (germline): SGHAT, FQNNGV. The germline V and J ends were trimmed by 5 bases and 4 bases, with 15 bases remaining between them. The CDR3 covers 14 residues. CDR3 in DNA: TGTGCCAGCAGCCCAGGCCCCCTTGGATACGAGCAGTACTTC. It translates to CASSPGPLGYEQYF.

The J gene is TRBJ2-2, the V gene TRBV2, with D tentatively TRBD1 or TRBD2 (5 bases each). CDR1 is SNHLY and CDR2 is FYNNEI in the germline V gene. Trimming stripped 6 bases from V and 1 base from J, with 12 bases between. The CDR3 is 15 residues long. CDR3: CASRAGTGNTGELFF. The DNA for the CDR3 is TGTGCCAGCAGGGCCGGGACGGGGAACACCGGGGAGCTGTTTTTT.

This sequence joins TRBV20-1 and TRBJ1-2, with a possible D match to TRBD1 (6 bases). Trimming shortened V by 3 bases and J by 8 bases, and 13 bases separated the two germline ends. CDR3 length: 12 residues. Germline CDR1 reads DFQATT; CDR2 reads SNEGSKA (reference sequence). Here the CDR3 reads CSASAAGEGYTF. The DNA of the CDR3 is TGCAGTGCTAGTGCGGCAGGGGAAGGCTACACCTTC.

The J gene is TRBJ2-7, the V gene TRBV6-5; 9 bases agree with TRBD1. V trimming: 8 bases; J trimming: 4 bases; junction bases outside the gene matches: 6. In germline, CDR1 is MNHEY, CDR2 SVGAGI. CDR3 length: 13 residues. CDR3 residues: CASRGQGAYEQYF. The DNA of the CDR3 is TGTGCCAGCCGGGGACAGGGCGCTTACGAGCAGTACTTC.

This sequence joins TRBV7-9 and TRBJ2-7, with TRBD2 matching over 8 bases. The germline V gene has CDR1 SEHNR and CDR2 FQNEAQ (reference sequence). V lost 8 bases to trimming and J lost 6 bases; unmatched junction nucleotides: 3. This CDR3 is built from 11 residues. The CDR3 sequence: CASGLAAEQYF. The CDR3 coding sequence is TGTGCCAGCGGACTAGCTGCCGAGCAGTACTTC.

V usage is TRBV6-5 and J usage is TRBJ2-7; no firm D call. CDR1 is MNHEY, CDR2 SVGAGI, per germline. The V gene lost 5 bases and the J gene lost 4 bases, with 9 bases spanning the gap. This CDR3 comprises 12 residues. The CDR3 nucleotides read TGTGCCAGCAGTAACGACCTTTACGAGCAGTACTTC. Its translation: CASSNDLYEQYF.

The chain joins TRBV11-2 to TRBJ2-7; TRBD2 agrees at 9 bases. The V gene's germline CDR1 is SGHAT and CDR2 FQNNGV. CDR3 length: 14 amino acids. The trim removed 1 base at V and 3 bases at J, leaving 1 base unmatched. CDR3 DNA sequence: TGTGCCAGCAGCTTAGGGACTAGCGTCTACGAGCAGTACTTC. This gives the protein CASSLGTSVYEQYF.

The chain links TRBV6-5 to TRBJ2-5, with a weak D call TRBD2 (6 bases). The germline V and J ends were trimmed by 0 bases and 5 bases, with 13 bases remaining between them. Germline CDR1 reads MNHEY; CDR2 reads SVGAGI. CDR3 length: 15 residues. The CDR3, as DNA: TGTGCCAGCAGTTACTCCAGCTCTCGGGGGGAGACCCAGTACTTC. Its protein product is CASSYSSSRGETQYF.

The V call is TRBV7-9, the J call TRBJ2-4; TRBD2 aligns across 13 bases. V lost 2 bases to trimming and J lost 9 bases; unmatched junction nucleotides: 4. CDR3 size: 15 residues. CDR1 SEHNR and CDR2 FQNEAQ come from the germline V gene (reference sequence). CDR3 nucleotide sequence: TGTGCCAGCAGCTTAACCGGGACTAGCGGGATCATTCAGTACTTC. It yields the protein CASSLTGTSGIIQYF.

The gene calls are TRBV7-8 and TRBJ2-5; the D gene is possibly TRBD2 (5 bases). CDR3 length: 14 residues. The V gene lost 5 bases and the J gene lost 2 bases, with 12 bases spanning the gap. Germline-derived CDR1 and CDR2 are SGHVS and FQNEAQ. The CDR3 sequence is CASSLGADQETQYF. CDR3 nucleotide sequence: TGTGCCAGCAGCCTAGGAGCGGATCAAGAGACCCAGTACTTC.

This chain joins TRBV19 and TRBJ1-6, with 7 bases that match TRBD1. V lost 4 bases, J lost 6 bases, and 6 bases stayed unmatched. This CDR3 is built from 15 residues. Germline lookup yields CDR1 LNHDA and CDR2 SQIVND (reference sequence). CDR3 nucleotides: TGTGCCAGTAGTACCCGGGACAGTGCTAATTCACCCCTCCACTTT. Protein: CASSTRDSANSPLHF.

The V gene is TRBV24-1, the J gene TRBJ2-7, with D possibly TRBD2 on 5 matching bases. The CDR3 is 15 residues long. Germline V gene lookup returns CDR1 KGHDR and CDR2 SFDVKD. V was clipped by 3 bases and J by 6 bases, with 17 bases between them. This CDR3 reads CATSDPGSPFGEQYF. The CDR3 DNA reads TGTGCCACCAGTGATCCGGGATCACCCTTCGGCGAGCAGTACTTC.

The chain employs TRBV6-5 and TRBJ2-5; TRBD1 might be the D (6 bases). The V and J ends lost 6 bases and 1 base respectively, with 9 bases between them. This CDR3 is 13 amino acids long. Germline assignment: CDR1 MNHEY and CDR2 SVGAGI. The CDR3 DNA reads as TGTGCCAGCAGAAGGGGGATCCAAGAGACCCAGTACTTC. Its translation is CASRRGIQETQYF.